The 29 T cell receptor beta chains presented below share a single source sample, sequenced in a study of blood T cell repertoires in COVID-19. The method was immunoSEQ multiplex PCR; TCRdb's version includes in-frame clones alone and lacks a portion of them. Of 300,000 to 400,000 clones listed, around 87% are singletons. Sequenced: peripheral blood. The source is a woman aged 55-75 years with COVID-19, enrolled during active disease.

The V and J genes are TRBV3-1 (or the pseudogene TRBV3-2) and TRBJ1-1; the match to TRBD1 covers 7 bases. The CDR3 loop spans 14 amino acids. Trimming at V came to 4 bases and at J to 1 base, leaving 3 bases not matched to a gene. Germline V gives CDR1 LGHDT, CDR2 YNNKEL (reference sequence). Here the CDR3 reads CASSPDRTNTEAFF. CDR3 nucleotide sequence: TGTGCCAGCAGCCCGGACAGGACGAACACTGAAGCTTTCTTT.

The CDR3 nucleotides are TGTGCCTGGAGCGCTATAACAGGGAGCTATGGCTACACCTTC. It encodes CAWSAITGSYGYTF. The gene calls are TRBV30 and TRBJ1-2, with TRBD1 as a possible D gene (6 bases). V lost 3 bases and J lost 4, with 15 bases in between. Germline-derived CDR1 and CDR2 are GTSNPN and SVGIG (reference sequence). The CDR3 is 14 amino acids.

Worth noting for this clone: The junction departs from the called germline gene at one end, perhaps through a read error. The chain couples TRBV7-2 to TRBJ1-2; D remains ambiguous. The germline V gene encodes CDR1 SGHTA and CDR2 FQGNSA. The CDR3 has 13 residues. CDR3 protein: CASSPHRGSFVSF. Written as DNA, the CDR3 is TGTGCCAGCAGCCCACATCGAGGGTCCTTTGTCAGCTTC.

V usage is TRBV4-1 and J usage is TRBJ1-2; 8 nucleotides agree with TRBD1. The V gene's germline CDR1 is MGHRA and CDR2 YSYEKL. The CDR3 is 15 amino acids. V gave up 4 bases and J gave up 4 bases; unmatched junction bases: 8. DNA for the CDR3: TGCGCCAGCAGCCCGACCCGGACAGGGCTCTATGGCTACACCTTC. Amino acid sequence: CASSPTRTGLYGYTF.

The CDR3: CASSRYYRDQETQYF. CDR3 nucleotides: TGTGCCAGCTCCCGTTATTACAGGGACCAAGAGACCCAGTACTTC. The V and J genes are TRBV7-2 and TRBJ2-5; D might be TRBD1 (6 bases). CDR3 length: 15 amino acids. V was trimmed by 8 bases and J by 0 bases, leaving 16 bases between them. CDR1 and CDR2 (germline): SGHTA, FQGNSA.

The gene calls are TRBV3-1 (or the pseudogene TRBV3-2) and TRBJ2-1; 8 nucleotides align to TRBD2. Germline V CDR1 and CDR2: LGHDT, YNNKEL (reference sequence). The V segment lost 8 bases and the J segment 0 bases; nucleotides outside the gene matches: 3. CDR3 size: 14 residues. The CDR3 reads CASQRGPSYNEQFF. The CDR3 nucleotides are TGTGCCAGCCAGCGGGGGCCCTCCTACAATGAGCAGTTCTTC.

The V and J genes are TRBV19 and TRBJ1-1, with D possibly TRBD1 on 5 matching bases. CDR1 LNHDA and CDR2 SQIVND come from the germline V gene (reference sequence). The CDR3 has 15 amino acids. V was pared by 5 bases and J by 6 bases, with 19 bases between. The CDR3 protein is CASSSYRRGYSEAFF. The CDR3 region has the DNA TGTGCCAGTAGTTCCTACAGGAGGGGATACTCTGAAGCTTTCTTT.

This rearrangement joins TRBV9 to TRBJ2-1, with D possibly TRBD1 on 6 matching bases. V lost 3 bases, J lost 7 bases, and 23 bases lay in between. The CDR3 loop spans 17 amino acids. The germline gives CDR1 SGDLS, CDR2 YYNGEE. As DNA, the CDR3 is TGTGCCAGCAGCGGCGAATTGACAGGCCTTTGGGGGAATGAGCAGTTCTTC. Amino acid sequence: CASSGELTGLWGNEQFF.

This chain connects TRBV11-2 to TRBJ2-5, with a tentative D call TRBD2 (5 bases). Deletions cut 4 bases from V and 5 bases from J, with 14 bases between. The CDR3 is made up of 14 amino acids. Germline values: CDR1 SGHAT, CDR2 FQNNGV. The chain's CDR3 is CASSSGTGGETQYF. In DNA form, the CDR3 reads TGTGCCAGCAGCTCGGGAACTGGCGGCGAGACCCAGTACTTC.

This chain's CDR3 is CASRPSPQFSGYTF. The CDR3 DNA is TGTGCCAGCAGACCCTCTCCCCAGTTCTCAGGCTACACCTTC. V and J are TRBV27 and TRBJ1-2; D gene uncertain. The CDR3 is 14 amino acids. In germline, CDR1 is MNHEY, CDR2 SMNVEV (reference sequence). Between the trimmed V and J ends, which lost 6 bases and 8 bases, there was a span of 19 bases.

V and J are TRBV19 and TRBJ2-6; D is unclear. Trimming shortened V by 5 bases and J by 0 bases, and 11 bases separated the two germline ends. CDR1 LNHDA and CDR2 SQIVND come from the germline V gene (reference sequence). CDR3 length: 16 residues. CDR3 sequence: CASSALDNSGANVLTF. CDR3 nucleotides: TGTGCCAGTAGTGCCCTCGACAACTCTGGGGCCAACGTCCTGACTTTC.

V gene TRBV7-2 combines with J gene TRBJ2-5; 7 bases line up with TRBD1. The CDR3 is made up of 16 amino acids. Germline V gene sequence: CDR1 SGHTA, CDR2 FQGNSA. The junction had 7 bases not matched to a gene; V was cut back by 2 bases and J by 1 base. CDR3 sequence reads: CASSLLTGFLQETQYF. CDR3 DNA sequence: TGTGCCAGCAGCTTATTGACAGGGTTCCTCCAAGAGACCCAGTACTTC.

V gene TRBV7-2 combines with J gene TRBJ2-3; 8 bases align to TRBD2. The CDR3 covers 18 residues. Germline trimming cut 0 bases from V and 3 bases from J; bases unmatched to any gene: 11. Germline CDR1 SGHTA, CDR2 FQGNSA. For the CDR3, the DNA is TGTGCCAGCAGCTTAGCAGCGGGGGTAGGATCCGGGACAGATACGCAGTATTTT. Translated: CASSLAAGVGSGTDTQYF.

J is TRBJ2-1 and V is TRBV5-6, with 8 bases fitting TRBD2. Trimming removed 2 bases from V and 8 bases from J; junction bases left unmatched: 15. Germline V CDR1 and CDR2: SGHDT, YYEEEE. CDR3 size: 17 residues. The CDR3 loop is CASSLTLGAGAVDEQFF. The CDR3 DNA is TGTGCCAGCAGCTTAACCCTTGGAGCGGGGGCGGTGGATGAGCAGTTCTTC.

The chain employs TRBV19 and TRBJ1-1, with D tentatively TRBD1 (5 bases). V lost 0 bases and J lost 5, with 19 bases in between. Germline V lookup: CDR1 LNHDA, CDR2 SQIVND (reference sequence). The CDR3 length is 17 residues. This CDR3 is CASSIDARAGIKTEAFF. The CDR3 region has the DNA TGTGCCAGTAGTATAGACGCCCGGGCAGGGATAAAGACTGAAGCTTTCTTT.

J is TRBJ1-5 and V is TRBV28; D ambiguous. The CDR3 spans 14 residues. Trimming stripped 2 bases from V and 3 bases from J, with 8 bases between. CDR1 and CDR2 (germline): MDHEN, SYDVKM. In DNA form, the CDR3 reads TGTGCCAGCAGTTTAAGTCAGTTCAATCAGCCCCAGCATTTT. Protein product: CASSLSQFNQPQHF.

V gene TRBV29-1 combines with J gene TRBJ2-7; TRBD1 might be the D (6 bases). With 4 bases removed from V and 9 bases from J, the gap between germline ends came to 22 bases. This CDR3 has 14 residues. The germline V gene has CDR1 SQVTM and CDR2 ANQGSEA. The CDR3: CSVVPGAAGKLQYF. The CDR3 DNA reads as TGCAGCGTTGTTCCAGGGGCGGCAGGGAAACTGCAGTACTTC.

Concerning this clone: The same CDR3 arises from other DNA sequences in this sample as well. The chain has TRBV5-6 and TRBJ2-7; 10 bases map to TRBD1. Per germline, CDR1 SGHDT and CDR2 YYEEEE. The V gene end was trimmed by 2 bases and the J gene end by 2 bases; junction bases not matched to a gene: 1. The CDR3 length is 14 residues. The CDR3, as DNA: TGTGCCAGCAGCTTAGGGACAGGGGCCTACGAGCAGTACTTC. Residues: CASSLGTGAYEQYF.

V is TRBV4-2 and J is TRBJ1-6; no clear D gene. Germline CDR1 is LGHNA and CDR2 is YNFKEQ. This CDR3 contains 19 residues. Trimming took 1 base from V and 7 from J, leaving 23 bases between them. The CDR3, as DNA: TGTGCCAGCAGCCAAGTTGTCAGACACACTCCTGGCCCGAATTCACCCCTCCACTTT. Translating it yields CASSQVVRHTPGPNSPLHF.

V gene TRBV6-5 combines with J gene TRBJ1-2, with TRBD1 identical over 10 bases. CDR3 length: 15 amino acids. Germline values: CDR1 MNHEY, CDR2 SVGAGI. After removal of 5 bases from V and 3 bases from J, the junction contained 6 bases not matched to a gene. CDR3 region: CASSPWTGGDYGYTF. Here the CDR3 DNA reads TGTGCCAGCAGTCCCTGGACAGGGGGTGACTATGGCTACACCTTC.

The chain employs TRBV5-6 and TRBJ2-7; D is undetermined. Trimming left V 1 base short and J 4 bases short, with 9 bases between. Germline-derived CDR1 and CDR2 are SGHDT and YYEEEE. This CDR3 spans 13 amino acids. CDR3 loop: CASSLYGQYEQYF. The CDR3 nucleotides read TGTGCCAGCAGCTTGTATGGGCAGTACGAGCAGTACTTC.

The CDR3 nucleotides read TGCGCCAGCAGACCCCCTGGGGAGGTTCGTCAGCCCCAGCATTTT. Amino acid sequence: CASRPPGEVRQPQHF. The chain links TRBV23-1 to TRBJ1-5; no clear D gene. TRBV23-1 is an ORF, and what it does is uncertain. The CDR3 covers 15 residues. The ends were cut back, 6 bases at V and 6 bases at J, with 18 bases in the middle.

The genes are TRBV10-3 and TRBJ2-5; 7 bases align to TRBD2. The CDR3 has 12 amino acids. The germline CDR1 and CDR2 sequences are ENHRY and SYGVKD. J lost 4 bases, V lost 8 bases, and 4 bases had no gene match. CDR3 region: CAIGTTAETQYF. CDR3 DNA sequence: TGTGCCATCGGGACTACCGCAGAGACCCAGTACTTC.

This chain joins TRBV5-4 and TRBJ1-2, with D perhaps matching TRBD1 (6 bases). CDR3 length: 17 residues. V shed 1 base and J shed 0 bases, with 16 bases lying between them. CDR1 and CDR2 (germline): SGHNT, YYREEE (reference sequence). The CDR3 reads CASSLSRGKGANYGYTF. Here the CDR3 DNA reads TGTGCCAGCAGCTTGAGTAGGGGAAAGGGGGCTAACTATGGCTACACCTTC.

This clone was found once. The chain carries TRBV28 and TRBJ1-6; maybe TRBD1 (5 bases). Trimming pared 3 bases from V and 6 bases from J, leaving 12 bases between. Germline CDR1 MDHEN, CDR2 SYDVKM. The CDR3 is 15 residues long. The CDR3 DNA reads TGTGCCAGCAGTTTTCCTTGGGGACTTAATTCACCCCTCCACTTT. Protein: CASSFPWGLNSPLHF.

The genes are TRBV30 and TRBJ1-5; D is possibly TRBD1 (6 bases). CDR3 length equals 15 residues. Germline V gives CDR1 GTSNPN, CDR2 SVGIG (reference sequence). V was clipped by 3 bases and J by 2 bases, with 14 bases between them. The CDR3 DNA sequence: TGTGCCTGGAGCGCAACAGGGCCCCGCAATCAGCCCCAGCATTTT. It yields the protein CAWSATGPRNQPQHF.

The chain links TRBV7-8 to TRBJ2-7; 10 bases line up with TRBD2. CDR3 length: 14 residues. CDR1 and CDR2 (germline): SGHVS, FQNEAQ. With 5 bases clipped from V and 7 bases from J, the junction kept 8 bases outside the gene matches. DNA of the CDR3: TGTGCCAGCAGCGCTCTAGCGGGGGCGGGGGAGCAGTACTTC. It codes for CASSALAGAGEQYF.

The rearrangement uses TRBV18 and TRBJ2-7, with 7 nucleotides matching TRBD1. CDR1 and CDR2 (germline): KGHSH, LQKENI. After removal of 3 bases from V and 4 bases from J, the junction contained 9 bases not matched to a gene. The CDR3 is made up of 15 amino acids. CDR3 nucleotides: TGTGCCAGCTCACCTCCTCGGGACAGAATTTACGAGCAGTACTTC. Translation gives CASSPPRDRIYEQYF.

The rearrangement links TRBV4-1 to TRBJ2-7; 7 nucleotides align to TRBD1. J gave up 7 bases and V 3 bases, and 3 bases lay outside the gene matches. Germline V gene sequence: CDR1 MGHRA, CDR2 YSYEKL. The CDR3 is 12 amino acids. This chain's CDR3 is CASSHRQGEQYF. CDR3 sequence (DNA): TGCGCCAGCAGCCACCGACAGGGTGAGCAGTACTTC.